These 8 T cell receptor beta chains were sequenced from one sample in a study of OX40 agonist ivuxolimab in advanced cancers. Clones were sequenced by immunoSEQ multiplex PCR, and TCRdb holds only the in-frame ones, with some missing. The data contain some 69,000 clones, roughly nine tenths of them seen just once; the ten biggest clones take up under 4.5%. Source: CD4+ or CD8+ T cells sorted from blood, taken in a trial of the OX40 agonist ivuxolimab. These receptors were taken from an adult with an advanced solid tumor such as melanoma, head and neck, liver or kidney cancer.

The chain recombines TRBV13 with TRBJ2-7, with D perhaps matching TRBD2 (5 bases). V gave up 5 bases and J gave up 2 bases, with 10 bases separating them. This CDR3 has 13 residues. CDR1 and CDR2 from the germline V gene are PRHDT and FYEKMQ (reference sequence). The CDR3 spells CASSRGPTYEQYF. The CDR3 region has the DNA TGTGCCAGCAGCCGAGGGCCCACCTACGAGCAGTACTTC.

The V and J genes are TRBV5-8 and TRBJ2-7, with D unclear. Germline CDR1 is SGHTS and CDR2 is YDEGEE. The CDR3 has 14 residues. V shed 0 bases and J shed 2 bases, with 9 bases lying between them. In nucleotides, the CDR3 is TGTGCCAGCAGCTTGGGGCAGCTAACCTACGAGCAGTACTTC. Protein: CASSLGQLTYEQYF.

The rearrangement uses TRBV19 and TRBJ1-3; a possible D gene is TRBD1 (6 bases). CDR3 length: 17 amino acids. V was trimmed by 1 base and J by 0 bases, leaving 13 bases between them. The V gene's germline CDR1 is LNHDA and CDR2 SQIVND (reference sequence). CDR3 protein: CASSIGVGASSGNTIYF. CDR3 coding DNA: TGTGCCAGTAGTATAGGAGTGGGGGCGAGCTCTGGAAACACCATATATTTT.

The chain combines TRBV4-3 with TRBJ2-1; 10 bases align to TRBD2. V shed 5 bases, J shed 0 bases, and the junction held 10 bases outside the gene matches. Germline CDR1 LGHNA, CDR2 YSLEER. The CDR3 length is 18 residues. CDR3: CASSFQAGGSSSYNEQFF. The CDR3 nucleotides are TGCGCCAGCAGCTTTCAAGCGGGAGGGTCTAGCTCCTACAATGAGCAGTTCTTC.

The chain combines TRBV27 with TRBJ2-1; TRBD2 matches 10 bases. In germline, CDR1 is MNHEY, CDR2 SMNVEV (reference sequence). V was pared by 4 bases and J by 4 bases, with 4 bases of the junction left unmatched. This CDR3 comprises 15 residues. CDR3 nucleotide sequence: TGTGCCAGCAGTTCAAGCGGGGGGGGATACAATGAGCAGTTCTTC. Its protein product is CASSSSGGGYNEQFF.

The CDR3 reads CASSPQGRFAGYGYTF. As DNA, the CDR3 is TGTGCCAGCAGCCCGCAGGGCCGATTTGCGGGCTATGGCTACACCTTC. The V call is TRBV5-6, the J call TRBJ1-2; D is possibly TRBD1 (5 bases). The CDR3 runs to 16 residues. In germline, CDR1 is SGHDT, CDR2 YYEEEE. V was shortened by 4 bases and J by 4 bases, with 20 bases between the two germline ends.

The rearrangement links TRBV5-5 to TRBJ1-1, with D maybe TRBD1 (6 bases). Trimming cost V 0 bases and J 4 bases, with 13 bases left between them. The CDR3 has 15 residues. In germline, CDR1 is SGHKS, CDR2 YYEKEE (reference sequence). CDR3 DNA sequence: TGTGCCAGCAGCTTGGGGCCAGGGGTTGGCACTGAAGCTTTCTTT. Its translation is CASSLGPGVGTEAFF.

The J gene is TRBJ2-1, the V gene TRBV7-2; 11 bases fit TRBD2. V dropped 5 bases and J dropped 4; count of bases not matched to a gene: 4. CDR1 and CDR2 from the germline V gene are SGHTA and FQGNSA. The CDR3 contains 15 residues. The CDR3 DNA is TGTGCCAGCAGCCCGGGACTAGCGGAGTACAATGAGCAGTTCTTC. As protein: CASSPGLAEYNEQFF.